The text below deals with one TCR beta chain. Antigen unknown. This specimen belongs to a study of T-cell reconstitution after alpha-beta-depleted transplantation in children. Study observations and caveats: The authors attributed T-cell counts and diversity one year after transplant mostly to newly produced T cells. After transplant, high TCRbeta diversity at day 60 in some patients arose from surviving recipient T cells and thymic progenitors.

Germline V gene sequence: CDR1 SEHNR, CDR2 FQNEAQ (reference sequence). The CDR3 covers 14 residues. V gave up 5 bases and J gave up 5 bases, with 16 bases separating them. Using unique molecular identifiers, the investigators prepared the TCRbeta library. TCRdb passed the PCR reads through MiXCR, listing each CDR3 protein once. The repertoire holds over 100,000 distinct CDR3 sequences, with around 6% as singletons. The sequences come from PBMCs, mostly from graft donor cells, collected 60 days after TCRalphabeta/CD19-depleted stem cell transplant. The sequence came from a female patient between 2 and 10 years old who had a stem cell transplant for Fanconi anemia, so the T cells may come from the graft donor. The chain couples TRBV7-9 to TRBJ2-7; a weak D match, TRBD2 (5 bases). The CDR3: CASSPVRGRDEQYF. CDR3 DNA sequence: TGTGCCAGCAGCCCAGTAAGAGGGCGGGACGAGCAGTACTTC.